The 23 T cell receptor beta chains given below trace back to one sample, sequenced in a study of T cells in Graves' hyperthyroidism and ophthalmopathy. The TCR beta CDR3 regions underwent amplification using RNA transcripts as the source. First-round RT-PCR of the TCR CDR3 relied on the HTBI primer set. TCRdb re-derived calls from the multiplex PCR reads in MiXCR, one entry per CDR3 protein. The sample holds some 560,000 distinct CDR3 sequences, 13% to 15% seen once. The sample was blood. These receptors originate from a woman aged 40-49 years with Graves' hyperthyroidism.

CDR3 loop: CASSQGSGGRDYEQYF. The DNA of the CDR3 is TGCGCCAGCAGCCAAGGTAGCGGGGGACGCGACTACGAGCAGTACTTC. The chain carries TRBV4-1 and TRBJ2-7, with 9 bases aligning to TRBD2. The germline gives CDR1 MGHRA, CDR2 YSYEKL. The CDR3 is made up of 16 amino acids. Trimming took 1 base from V and 3 from J; bases not matched to a gene: 7.

This clonotype was counted between two and nine times. The chain couples TRBV6-8 to TRBJ2-7; 9 positions match TRBD1. After removal of 6 bases from V and 5 bases from J, the junction contained 11 bases not matched to a gene. The CDR3 covers 15 residues. CDR1 and CDR2 (germline): MNHGY, SAAAGT. CDR3 protein: CASRNSGTGMDEQYF. DNA of the CDR3: TGTGCCAGCAGAAACTCCGGGACAGGGATGGACGAGCAGTACTTC.

The V and J genes are TRBV7-3 and TRBJ2-2, with D perhaps matching TRBD1 or TRBD2 (5 bases each). Per the germline V gene, CDR1 is SGHTA and CDR2 is FQGTGA. The germline V and J ends were trimmed by 6 bases and 0 bases, with 11 bases remaining between them. This CDR3 contains 15 residues. The CDR3 bases are TGTGCCAGCAGGGGGTCGGGACCGAACACCGGGGAGCTGTTTTTT. Its translation is CASRGSGPNTGELFF.

In this sample, this clonotype turned up many times. V gene TRBV7-3 combines with J gene TRBJ2-3; D could derive from TRBD1 or TRBD2 (5 bases each). The germline CDR1 and CDR2 sequences are SGHTA and FQGTGA. V lost 4 bases to trimming and J lost 1 base, with 18 bases between them. The CDR3 loop spans 17 amino acids. The CDR3 bases are TGTGCCAGCAGCTCCCTTGGGGGAATCAGACGCACAGATACGCAGTATTTT. It translates to CASSSLGGIRRTDTQYF.

This clonotype was counted ten times or more. The chain is built from TRBV24-1 and TRBJ2-1, with 11 bases lining up with TRBD2. CDR3 length equals 15 residues. Germline lookup yields CDR1 KGHDR and CDR2 SFDVKD. V lost 4 bases and J lost 4; bases outside the gene matches: 2. The CDR3 protein is CATSEGLAGYNEQFF. DNA for the CDR3: TGTGCCACCAGTGAAGGACTAGCGGGTTACAATGAGCAGTTCTTC.

This clonotype was counted at least ten times. The J gene is TRBJ2-1, the V gene TRBV28, with a possible D match to TRBD1 (5 bases). Germline V gene lookup returns CDR1 MDHEN and CDR2 SYDVKM. Between the trimmed V and J ends, which lost 0 bases and 4 bases, there was a span of 10 bases. CDR3 size: 15 residues. DNA for the CDR3: TGTGCCAGCAGTTTATGGTTATCAGGGTACAATGAGCAGTTCTTC. Its protein is CASSLWLSGYNEQFF.

This clonotype was seen ten or more times. The rearrangement joins TRBV27 to TRBJ2-7; 15 bases are a match to TRBD2. This CDR3 spans 19 amino acids. With 4 bases clipped from V and 4 bases from J, the junction kept 14 bases outside the gene matches. Germline assignment: CDR1 MNHEY and CDR2 SMNVEV (reference sequence). The CDR3 sequence: CASSSSGTSGRSLHYEQYF. The CDR3 bases are TGTGCCAGCAGTTCGAGCGGGACTAGCGGGAGGTCACTACATTACGAGCAGTACTTC.

This clonotype was counted ten times or more. The gene calls are TRBV7-8 and TRBJ2-3; 8 bases line up with TRBD2. CDR1 is SGHVS and CDR2 is FQNEAQ in the germline V gene. The CDR3 has 16 amino acids. The J segment lost 2 bases and the V segment lost 5 bases, leaving 9 bases of the junction unmatched. In DNA form, the CDR3 reads TGTGCCAGCAGCCCCCGGAGCGGGAGCGTCACAGATACGCAGTATTTT. Encoded protein: CASSPRSGSVTDTQYF.

The rearrangement joins TRBV7-2 to TRBJ2-3, with no clear D. V dropped 1 base and J dropped 0 bases, with 17 bases sitting between them. Germline values: CDR1 SGHTA, CDR2 FQGNSA. The CDR3 is 18 amino acids. CDR3 sequence (DNA): TGTGCCAGCAGCTTAGTAAGGGCAGTGGGATCTAGCACAGATACGCAGTATTTT. This gives the protein CASSLVRAVGSSTDTQYF. Combining the CDR3 with reference TRBV7-2 and TRBJ2-3 gives the whole variable domain GAGVSQSPSNKVTEKGKDVELRCDPISGHTALYWYRQSLGQGLEFLIYFQGNSAPDKSGLPSDRFSAERTGGSVSTLTIQRTQQEDSAVYLCASSLVRAVGSSTDTQYFGPGTRLTVL.

The rearrangement links TRBV9 to TRBJ1-2, with D possibly matching TRBD1 (5 bases). Germline CDR1 is SGDLS and CDR2 is YYNGEE. CDR3 size: 17 residues. The V end lost 0 bases, the J end lost 4 bases, and 19 bases lay between the germline ends. This CDR3 is CASSVGGGFGGVYGYTF. The CDR3 DNA follows: TGTGCCAGCAGCGTAGGGGGTGGTTTTGGGGGAGTCTATGGCTACACCTTC.

This clonotype was observed many times. V usage is TRBV20-1 and J usage is TRBJ2-2; D is unresolved. The germline gives CDR1 DFQATT, CDR2 SNEGSKA (reference sequence). V was clipped by 3 bases and J by 0 bases, with 5 bases between them. This CDR3 region has 13 residues. The CDR3 spells CSASRSNTGELFF. The CDR3 DNA reads TGCAGTGCTAGCAGGTCGAACACCGGGGAGCTGTTTTTT.

This clonotype was recorded many times. The V and J genes are TRBV10-3 and TRBJ1-1, with a possible D match to TRBD1 (5 bases). This CDR3 comprises 13 residues. The germline gives CDR1 ENHRY, CDR2 SYGVKD. The V end was cut by 6 bases, the J end by 1 base, with 9 bases between. CDR3 region: CAIRGDGNTEAFF. The CDR3 DNA reads as TGTGCCATCAGGGGGGACGGGAACACTGAAGCTTTCTTT.

The chain carries TRBV14 and TRBJ1-2, with no clear D. Trimming shortened V by 1 base and J by 8 bases, and 11 bases separated the two germline ends. The CDR3 sequence is 13 residues long. CDR1 SGHDN and CDR2 FVKESK come from the germline V gene. The CDR3, as DNA: TGTGCCAGCAGCCAAGTAGGACGAGGGGGCTACACCTTC. Encoded protein: CASSQVGRGGYTF. Combining the CDR3 with reference TRBV14 and TRBJ1-2 gives the whole variable domain EAGVTQFPSHSVIEKGQTVTLRCDPISGHDNLYWYRRVMGKEIKFLLHFVKESKQDESGMPNNRFLAERTGGTYSTLKVQPAELEDSGVYFCASSQVGRGGYTFGSGTRLTVV.

This clonotype was observed a handful of times. The chain combines TRBV20-1 with TRBJ2-5, with D perhaps matching TRBD2 (6 bases). This CDR3 contains 13 residues. V lost 3 bases and J lost 5, with 13 bases in between. CDR1 and CDR2 from the germline V gene are DFQATT and SNEGSKA (reference sequence). Written as DNA, the CDR3 is TGCAGTGCTAGGGGTGAACTAGCCGAGACCCAGTACTTC. Translating gives CSARGELAETQYF.

The chain combines TRBV4-1 with TRBJ1-1; D possibly corresponds to TRBD1 (6 bases). V lost 0 bases and J lost 2, with 10 bases in between. CDR3 length: 15 amino acids. Germline loops: CDR1 MGHRA, CDR2 YSYEKL. The CDR3, as DNA: TGCGCCAGCAGCCAAGATCGTGGGGGCAACACTGAAGCTTTCTTT. Translated: CASSQDRGGNTEAFF.

This clonotype is deemed medium-sized. V and J are TRBV11-1 and TRBJ2-3; either TRBD1 or TRBD2 may fit D (5 bases each). Germline CDR1 SGHAT, CDR2 FQDESV (reference sequence). This CDR3 spans 17 amino acids. V was trimmed by 1 base and J by 6 bases, leaving 20 bases between them. CDR3 in amino acids: CASSLEFGDRFGDTQYF. CDR3 DNA: TGTGCCAGCAGCTTAGAGTTCGGGGACCGGTTCGGCGATACGCAGTATTTT.

This clonotype was counted ten times or more. V usage is TRBV6-1 and J usage is TRBJ1-6, with 9 bases matching TRBD1. V dropped 6 bases and J dropped 11; count of bases not matched to a gene: 11. The CDR3 has 15 amino acids. Germline CDR1 and CDR2: MNHNS and SASEGT. This CDR3 is CASSALGQGTAPLHF. The CDR3 DNA is TGTGCCAGCAGCGCTCTCGGACAGGGGACCGCACCCCTCCACTTT.

This clonotype was recorded many times. The chain uses TRBV28 and TRBJ2-7; 8 bases fit TRBD2. Per the germline V gene, CDR1 is MDHEN and CDR2 is SYDVKM. Trimming cost V 2 bases and J 0 bases; bases outside gene matches: 6. The CDR3 totals 16 residues. CDR3 amino acids: CASSLRGLVYSYEQYF. As DNA, the CDR3 is TGTGCCAGCAGTTTAAGGGGACTAGTGTACTCCTACGAGCAGTACTTC.

This clonotype turned up a few times. The chain uses TRBV19 and TRBJ1-1; D call uncertain. The V end lost 6 bases, the J end lost 4 bases, and 9 bases lay between the germline ends. This CDR3 is built from 12 residues. Germline CDR1 reads LNHDA; CDR2 reads SQIVND (reference sequence). This CDR3 is CASSHKRTEAFF. CDR3 bases: TGTGCCAGTAGCCATAAACGCACTGAAGCTTTCTTT.

As to this clonotype: At one of its ends the junction is not consistent with the germline gene, which may arise from a read error. The genes are TRBV4-1 and TRBJ1-5; TRBD1 agrees at 7 bases. The CDR3 is made up of 15 amino acids. The germline V gene has CDR1 MGHRA and CDR2 YSYEKL. CDR3 sequence (DNA): TGTGCCAGCAGCCAACCCGACAGGGAGCACCAGCCCCAGCATTTT. Its translation: CASSQPDREHQPQHF.

The V call is TRBV19, the J call TRBJ2-1; 8 bases align to TRBD2. Germline lookup yields CDR1 LNHDA and CDR2 SQIVND (reference sequence). CDR3 length equals 14 residues. Trimming cost V 5 bases and J 4 bases; bases outside gene matches: 4. The CDR3 loop is CASSREGVYNEQFF. CDR3 nucleotides: TGTGCCAGTAGTCGGGAGGGGGTGTACAATGAGCAGTTCTTC.

This clonotype was found many times. V gene TRBV7-8 combines with J gene TRBJ2-7; a possible D gene is TRBD1 (7 bases). Germline lookup yields CDR1 SGHVS and CDR2 FQNEAQ. V was cut by 5 bases and J by 1 base, with 18 bases left in between. The CDR3 spans 16 residues. The CDR3 loop reads CASSRKGGTVSYEQYF. DNA for the CDR3: TGTGCCAGCAGCCGAAAGGGCGGGACAGTTTCCTACGAGCAGTACTTC.

Ten or more counts support this clonotype. The chain carries TRBV6-2 or TRBV6-3 and TRBJ1-5; D gene unclear. CDR1 and CDR2 (germline): MNHEY, SVGEGT. The CDR3 runs 12 residues. V gave up 2 bases and J gave up 7 bases, with 6 bases separating them. The chain's CDR3 is CASSYGIQPQHF. The CDR3 DNA follows: TGTGCCAGCAGTTACGGTATCCAGCCCCAGCATTTT.